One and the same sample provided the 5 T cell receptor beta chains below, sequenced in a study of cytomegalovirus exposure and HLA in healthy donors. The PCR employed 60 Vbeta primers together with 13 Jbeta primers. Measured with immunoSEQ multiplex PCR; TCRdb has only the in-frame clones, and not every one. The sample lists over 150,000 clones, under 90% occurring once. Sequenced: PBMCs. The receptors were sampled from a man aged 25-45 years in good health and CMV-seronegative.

CDR3 amino acids: CASSLAYWTSGHNEQFF. CDR3 sequence (DNA): TGTGCCAGCAGCTTGGCCTATTGGACTAGCGGACACAATGAGCAGTTCTTC. This chain uses TRBV5-6 with TRBJ2-1; 10 bases map to TRBD2. V was clipped by 0 bases and J by 5 bases; unmatched bases: 8. The length of the CDR3 is 17 residues. CDR1 SGHDT and CDR2 YYEEEE come from the germline V gene.

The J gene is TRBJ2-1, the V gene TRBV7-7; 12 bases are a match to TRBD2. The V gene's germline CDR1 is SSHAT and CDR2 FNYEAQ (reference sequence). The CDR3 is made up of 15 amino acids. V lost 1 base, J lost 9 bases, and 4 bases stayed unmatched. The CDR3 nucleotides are TGTGCCAGCAGCTTAGATCCTAGCGGGAGGGGTGAGCAGTTCTTC. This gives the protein CASSLDPSGRGEQFF. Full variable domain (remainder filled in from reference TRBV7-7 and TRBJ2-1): GAGVSQSPRYKVTKRGQDVTLRCDPISSHATLYWYQQALGQGPEFLTYFNYEAQPDKSGLPSDRFSAERPEGSISTLTIQRTEQRDSAMYRCASSLDPSGRGEQFFGPGTRLTVL.

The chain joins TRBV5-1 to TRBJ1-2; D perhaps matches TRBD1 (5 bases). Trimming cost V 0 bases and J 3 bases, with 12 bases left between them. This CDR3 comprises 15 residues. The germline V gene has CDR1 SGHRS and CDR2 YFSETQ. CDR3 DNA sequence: TGCGCCAGCAGCTTGGATAGGGGTTGGGACTATGGCTACACCTTC. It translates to CASSLDRGWDYGYTF.

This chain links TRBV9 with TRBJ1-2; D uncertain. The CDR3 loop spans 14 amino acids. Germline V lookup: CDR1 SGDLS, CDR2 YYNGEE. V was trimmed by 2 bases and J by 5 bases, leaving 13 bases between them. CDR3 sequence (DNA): TGTGCCAGCAGCGTTGACTTTCCCCTATATGGCTACACCTTC. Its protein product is CASSVDFPLYGYTF.

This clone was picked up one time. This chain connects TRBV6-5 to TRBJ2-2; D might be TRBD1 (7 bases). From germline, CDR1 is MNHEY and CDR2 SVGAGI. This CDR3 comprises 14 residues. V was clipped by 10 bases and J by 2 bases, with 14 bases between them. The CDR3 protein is CATVQGGNTGELFF. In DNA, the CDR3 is TGTGCCACCGTCCAGGGGGGCAACACCGGGGAGCTGTTTTTT.